The 6 T cell receptor beta chains below come from one sample, sequenced in a study of blood T cell repertoires in COVID-19. The method was immunoSEQ multiplex PCR; TCRdb's version includes in-frame clones alone and lacks a portion of them. The sample has fewer than 130,000 clones, more than 80% seen once. Sequences were obtained from peripheral blood. All receptors come from a woman over 75 with acute or convalescent COVID-19.

The V call is TRBV6-6, the J call TRBJ2-5; 10 nucleotides line up with TRBD2. Trimming cost V 6 bases and J 5 bases; bases outside gene matches: 9. From germline, CDR1 is MNHNY and CDR2 SVGAGI (reference sequence). CDR3 length equals 15 residues. CDR3 residues: CASSVSGLARETQYF. CDR3 nucleotides: TGTGCCAGCAGCGTTTCGGGACTAGCGAGGGAGACCCAGTACTTC.

This clone was detected once. The CDR3 coding sequence is TGTGCCAGCCAGGGGAACAATGAGCAGTTCTTC. Its protein is CASQGNNEQFF. The J gene is TRBJ2-1, the V gene TRBV5-4, with a possible D match to TRBD1 (6 bases). CDR3 length equals 11 residues. V was cut by 7 bases and J by 5 bases, with 7 bases left in between. Germline V gene sequence: CDR1 SGHNT, CDR2 YYREEE (reference sequence). The variable domain in full, with the rest retrieved from reference TRBV5-4 and TRBJ2-1, is ETGVTQSPTHLIKTRGQQVTLRCSSQSGHNTVSWYQQALGQGPQFIFQYYREEENGRGNFPPRFSGLQFPNYSSELNVNALELDDSALYLCASQGNNEQFFGPGTRLTVL.

V usage is TRBV4-3 and J usage is TRBJ2-7, with TRBD1 identical over 7 bases. V dropped 4 bases and J dropped 4; count of bases not matched to a gene: 4. This CDR3 spans 13 amino acids. The V gene's germline CDR1 is LGHNA and CDR2 YSLEER. Here the CDR3 DNA reads TGCGCCAGCAGCCGGGACAGAAAGTACGAGCAGTACTTC. Its protein is CASSRDRKYEQYF.

This CDR3 reads CASSPPAGYPYEQYF. CDR3 in DNA: TGTGCCAGCAGCCCTCCGGCGGGCTACCCCTACGAGCAGTACTTC. The V gene is TRBV7-9, the J gene TRBJ2-7, with D possibly TRBD2 on 5 matching bases. Per germline, CDR1 SEHNR and CDR2 FQNEAQ (reference sequence). The CDR3 length is 15 residues. With 5 bases removed from V and 2 bases from J, the gap between germline ends came to 16 bases.

V gene TRBV12-3 or TRBV12-4 combines with J gene TRBJ2-1; D is possibly TRBD2 (7 bases). V shed 8 bases and J shed 7 bases, with 9 bases lying between them. The CDR3 length is 11 residues. CDR3 residues: CASGGANEQFF. CDR3 DNA: TGTGCCAGCGGGGGGGCAAATGAGCAGTTCTTC.

The V and J genes are TRBV19 and TRBJ2-2; 7 bases agree with TRBD1. Unmatched junction bases numbered 8, after V lost 5 bases and J lost 2 bases. This CDR3 has 16 amino acids. The germline V gene encodes CDR1 LNHDA and CDR2 SQIVND (reference sequence). The CDR3: CASSGRDRGNTGELFF. Here the CDR3 DNA reads TGTGCCAGTAGTGGCCGGGACAGAGGAAACACCGGGGAGCTGTTTTTT. The full variable domain, its missing parts supplied by reference TRBV19 and TRBJ2-2, is DGGITQSPKYLFRKEGQNVTLSCEQNLNHDAMYWYRQDPGQGLRLIYYSQIVNDFQKGDIAEGYSVSREKKESFPLTVTSAQKNPTAFYLCASSGRDRGNTGELFFGEGSRLTVL.